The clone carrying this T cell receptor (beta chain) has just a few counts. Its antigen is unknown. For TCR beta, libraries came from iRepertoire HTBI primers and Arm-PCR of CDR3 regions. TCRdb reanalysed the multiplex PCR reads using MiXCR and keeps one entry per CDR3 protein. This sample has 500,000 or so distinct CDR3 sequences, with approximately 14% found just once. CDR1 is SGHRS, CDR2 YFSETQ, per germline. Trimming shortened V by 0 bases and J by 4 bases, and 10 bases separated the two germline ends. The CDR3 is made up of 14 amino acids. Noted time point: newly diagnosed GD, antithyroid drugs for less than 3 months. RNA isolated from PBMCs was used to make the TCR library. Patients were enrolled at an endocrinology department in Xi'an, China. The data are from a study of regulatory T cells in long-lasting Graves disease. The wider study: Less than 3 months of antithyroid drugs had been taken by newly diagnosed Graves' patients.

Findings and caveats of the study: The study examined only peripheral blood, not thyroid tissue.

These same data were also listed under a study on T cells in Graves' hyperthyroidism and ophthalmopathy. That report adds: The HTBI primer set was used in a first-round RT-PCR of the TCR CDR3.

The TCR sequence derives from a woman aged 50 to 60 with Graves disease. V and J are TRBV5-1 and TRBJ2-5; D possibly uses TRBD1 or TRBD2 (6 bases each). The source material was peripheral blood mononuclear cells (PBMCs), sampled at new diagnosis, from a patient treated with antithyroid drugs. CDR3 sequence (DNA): TGCGCCAGCAGCTTGGAGGGGGGAACAGAGACCCAGTACTTC. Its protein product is CASSLEGGTETQYF.